This TCR beta chain came from a study of shared clonotypes between healthy human individuals. Notes on the study in general: Sharing across four donors was highest in naive CD4 (roughly 5%) and lowest in memory CD8 (roughly 0.4%). Estimated clonotype richness was generally higher in naive than memory subsets.

Some clones are missing from TCRdb's copy, which holds only in-frame ones; the method was immunoSEQ multiplex PCR. The sample records approximately 1,000,000 clones, 75% to 85% being singletons. As regards this clone: Its specificity is not known.

CDR3 length: 14 amino acids. V lost 4 bases to trimming and J lost 3 bases, with 13 bases between them. Germline loops: CDR1 LGHNA, CDR2 YNFKEQ. Each of the donors was a healthy adult who was HIV-negative and had not had a recent acute infection or vaccination. The sequencing sample was made of memory CD4+ T cells from PBMCs. Regarding subset: CD45RA-negative fraction. V is TRBV4-2 and J is TRBJ2-7; possibly TRBD2 for D (5 bases). The origin of this receptor is a man between 18 and 35 years old in good health. Some clones in this sample may be carry-over from other donors' samples. The CDR3 region has the DNA TGTGCCAGCAGCCTTGCCCGGGGTTACTACGAGCAGTACTTC. Protein: CASSLARGYYEQYF.